A single sample is the source of the 23 T cell receptor beta chains below, sequenced in a study of T cell responses to AZD1222 COVID-19 vaccine. Produced via immunoSEQ multiplex PCR; TCRdb's table is partial and in-frame only. The sample includes more than 100,000 clones, around 87% of them seen just once. Source: peripheral blood, taken on day 0 of AZD1222 vaccination. These receptors were taken from an adult in good health.

The CDR3 here is CASSISVGNEQFF. CDR3 nucleotides: TGTGCCAGTAGTATCAGTGTGGGAAATGAGCAGTTCTTC. The V and J genes are TRBV19 and TRBJ2-1; no reliable D call. V gave up 3 bases and J gave up 7 bases, with 10 bases separating them. The CDR3 covers 13 residues. Germline CDR1 LNHDA, CDR2 SQIVND (reference sequence).

The chain has TRBV5-1 and TRBJ2-5; a possible D gene is TRBD2 (5 bases). V was shortened by 0 bases and J by 5 bases, with 20 bases between the two germline ends. The CDR3 extends over 17 amino acids. From germline, CDR1 is SGHRS and CDR2 YFSETQ. The CDR3, as DNA: TGCGCCAGCAGCTTGGCCAGGACGGGGAAGAGAATGGAGACCCAGTACTTC. Translated: CASSLARTGKRMETQYF.

To note about this clone: Other DNA sequences in the same sample also yield this CDR3. V is TRBV18 and J is TRBJ1-2, with 7 nucleotides matching TRBD1. Germline V lookup: CDR1 KGHSH, CDR2 LQKENI. J was trimmed by 5 bases and V by 6 bases; bases with no gene match: 6. The CDR3 contains 13 residues. The CDR3 loop reads CASSQDREYGYTF. The CDR3 DNA is TGTGCCAGCTCCCAAGACAGGGAGTATGGCTACACCTTC.

The V and J genes are TRBV7-9 and TRBJ1-1, with D unclear. Trimming took off 4 bases at V and 5 bases at J, with 8 bases between the two ends. The CDR3 is made up of 12 amino acids. Germline V lookup: CDR1 SEHNR, CDR2 FQNEAQ (reference sequence). CDR3: CASSSSYTEAFF. The CDR3 nucleotides are TGTGCCAGCAGCTCCTCGTATACTGAAGCTTTCTTT.

J is TRBJ1-1 and V is TRBV6-6; D perhaps matches TRBD1 (6 bases). The CDR3 extends over 13 amino acids. The V gene lost 11 bases and the J gene lost 1 base, with 14 bases spanning the gap. The V gene's germline CDR1 is MNHNY and CDR2 SVGAGI (reference sequence). DNA for the CDR3: TGTGCCTCACAGGGCGTTGGGAACACTGAAGCTTTCTTT. Encoded protein: CASQGVGNTEAFF.

The V call is TRBV3-1 (or the pseudogene TRBV3-2), the J call TRBJ1-2; D not certain. V was shortened by 5 bases and J by 8 bases, with 12 bases between the two germline ends. The CDR3 is 12 amino acids. Germline values: CDR1 LGHDT, CDR2 YNNKEL (reference sequence). The CDR3 here is CASSSRKTGYTF. The CDR3 region has the DNA TGTGCCAGCAGCTCAAGGAAAACCGGCTACACCTTC.

CDR3 residues: CASTNPQGLGNTEAFF. DNA for the CDR3: TGTGCCAGTACCAACCCACAGGGGCTGGGGAACACTGAAGCTTTCTTT. The J gene is TRBJ1-1, the V gene TRBV19; 7 nucleotides agree with TRBD1. In germline, CDR1 is LNHDA, CDR2 SQIVND (reference sequence). Unmatched junction bases numbered 12, after V lost 7 bases and J lost 1 base. The length of the CDR3 is 16 residues.

The gene calls are TRBV2 and TRBJ1-4; tentatively, D is TRBD1 (5 bases). V lost 6 bases and J lost 11, with 13 bases in between. Germline CDR1 reads SNHLY; CDR2 reads FYNNEI. The CDR3 sequence is 12 residues long. CDR3 sequence reads: CASRGGGTKLFF. CDR3 nucleotides: TGTGCCAGCAGAGGAGGCGGGACCAAACTGTTTTTT.

This rearrangement joins TRBV18 to TRBJ1-2, with 8 bases lining up with TRBD1. The CDR3 consists of 13 residues. Unmatched junction bases numbered 4, after V lost 4 bases and J lost 6 bases. The germline V gene has CDR1 KGHSH and CDR2 LQKENI. CDR3 sequence: CASSQGQVDGYTF. The CDR3 DNA sequence: TGTGCCAGCTCACAGGGACAGGTCGATGGCTACACCTTC.

V usage is TRBV2 and J usage is TRBJ2-3, with D perhaps TRBD1 (5 bases). Germline CDR1 SNHLY, CDR2 FYNNEI. V was pared by 8 bases and J by 3 bases, with 12 bases between. The CDR3 is made up of 13 amino acids. In nucleotides, the CDR3 is TGTGCCAGCGGAAGGCAGGGAACAGATACGCAGTATTTT. Amino acid sequence: CASGRQGTDTQYF.

V and J are TRBV6-5 and TRBJ2-5, with 9 bases that match TRBD1. CDR3 length: 15 residues. Germline V gene lookup returns CDR1 MNHEY and CDR2 SVGAGI. V was pared by 4 bases and J by 2 bases, with 5 bases of the junction left unmatched. The CDR3: CASSSTGTGQETQYF. The CDR3, as DNA: TGTGCCAGCAGTTCTACCGGGACAGGGCAAGAGACCCAGTACTTC.

This chain joins TRBV10-3 and TRBJ2-7, with TRBD1 identical over 10 bases. CDR3 size: 16 residues. Germline CDR1 is ENHRY and CDR2 is SYGVKD. J lost 5 bases, V lost 0 bases, and 7 bases had no gene match. The CDR3 protein is CAISESEGQGTNEQYF. CDR3 bases: TGTGCCATCAGTGAGTCGGAGGGACAGGGGACCAACGAGCAGTACTTC.

V is TRBV2 and J is TRBJ1-2; a weak D match, TRBD1 (5 bases). Germline CDR1 and CDR2: SNHLY and FYNNEI. The ends were cut back, 6 bases at V and 4 bases at J, with 15 bases in the middle. The length of the CDR3 is 14 residues. CDR3 nucleotide sequence: TGTGCCAGCAGGAGTTCCAGGGTACCCTATGGCTACACCTTC. Its protein is CASRSSRVPYGYTF.

The chain joins TRBV27 to TRBJ1-3; D might be TRBD1 (6 bases). Between the trimmed V and J ends, which lost 6 bases and 2 bases, there was a span of 11 bases. CDR1 is MNHEY, CDR2 SMNVEV, per germline (reference sequence). The CDR3 runs to 14 residues. The CDR3 spells CASSLQGPGNTIYF. The CDR3 bases are TGTGCCAGCAGCCTACAGGGTCCTGGAAACACCATATATTTT.

Here the CDR3 DNA reads TGTGCCAGCAGCGCAACTAGCGGGGCCGCAGATACGCAGTATTTT. The encoded protein is CASSATSGAADTQYF. The gene calls are TRBV5-4 and TRBJ2-3, with 10 bases identical to TRBD2. Losses at the gene ends were 4 bases for V and 4 bases for J; bases not matched to a gene: 6. Germline V lookup: CDR1 SGHNT, CDR2 YYREEE (reference sequence). The CDR3 has 15 amino acids.

This chain connects TRBV19 to TRBJ1-5, with a tentative D call TRBD1 (5 bases). Trimming pared 5 bases from V and 7 bases from J, leaving 15 bases between. Germline lookup yields CDR1 LNHDA and CDR2 SQIVND (reference sequence). CDR3 length: 14 amino acids. This CDR3 reads CASSGGRDRQPQHF. CDR3 coding DNA: TGTGCCAGTAGTGGAGGGAGGGACCGCCAGCCCCAGCATTTT.

Remarks on this clone: Additional DNA sequences in this sample encode the identical CDR3. V is TRBV7-2 and J is TRBJ1-4, with 9 bases aligning to TRBD1. This CDR3 is 14 amino acids long. Germline loops: CDR1 SGHTA, CDR2 FQGNSA. The V segment lost 5 bases and the J segment 7 bases; nucleotides outside the gene matches: 5. The CDR3 bases are TGTGCCAGCAGCCCGGGACAGGGTGCTGAAAAACTGTTTTTT. Translation: CASSPGQGAEKLFF. The entire variable domain, with the rest obtained from reference TRBV7-2 and TRBJ1-4, is as follows: GAGVSQSPSNKVTEKGKDVELRCDPISGHTALYWYRQSLGQGLEFLIYFQGNSAPDKSGLPSDRFSAERTGGSVSTLTIQRTQQEDSAVYLCASSPGQGAEKLFFGSGTQLSVL.

J is TRBJ2-5 and V is TRBV15, with D perhaps matching TRBD2 (5 bases). V gave up 0 bases and J gave up 7 bases, with 12 bases separating them. Looked up from germline, CDR1 is LNHNV and CDR2 is YYDKDF (reference sequence). The CDR3 contains 14 residues. The CDR3 region has the DNA TGTGCCACCAGCAGAGATCGGGGTTGGGGGACCCAGTACTTC. This gives the protein CATSRDRGWGTQYF.

The rearrangement links TRBV6-1 to TRBJ1-2; D is possibly TRBD1 (5 bases). This CDR3 region has 13 residues. Trimming pared 1 base from V and 8 bases from J, leaving 11 bases between. Per germline, CDR1 MNHNS and CDR2 SASEGT. CDR3 bases: TGTGCCAGCAGTGAAGTTGGGGGTGGGGGCTACACCTTC. Protein product: CASSEVGGGGYTF.

V is TRBV7-2 and J is TRBJ1-3; D perhaps matches TRBD1 (6 bases). V lost 6 bases and J 2 bases, leaving 11 bases between the germline ends. Germline assignment: CDR1 SGHTA and CDR2 FQGNSA. This CDR3 contains 14 residues. CDR3 sequence reads: CASRTQGAGNTIYF. CDR3 nucleotide sequence: TGTGCCAGCAGGACACAGGGTGCTGGAAACACCATATATTTT.

The rearrangement links TRBV9 to TRBJ1-2; maybe TRBD1 (6 bases). The V gene's germline CDR1 is SGDLS and CDR2 YYNGEE. V shed 0 bases and J shed 8 bases, with 14 bases lying between them. This CDR3 comprises 14 residues. The CDR3 DNA sequence: TGTGCCAGCAGCGTAGCTCGGGGGCAGGGCGGCTACACCTTC. Protein product: CASSVARGQGGYTF. Combining the CDR3 with reference TRBV9 and TRBJ1-2 gives the whole variable domain DSGVTQTPKHLITATGQRVTLRCSPRSGDLSVYWYQQSLDQGLQFLIQYYNGEERAKGNILERFSAQQFPDLHSELNLSSLELGDSALYFCASSVARGQGGYTFGSGTRLTVV.

CDR3 amino acids: CASSLARPGETQYF. CDR3 nucleotide sequence: TGTGCCAGCAGCTTAGCACGGCCTGGGGAGACCCAGTACTTC. This rearrangement joins TRBV13 to TRBJ2-5; D unresolved. Germline-derived CDR1 and CDR2 are PRHDT and FYEKMQ (reference sequence). The V end was cut by 1 base, the J end by 5 bases, with 11 bases between. The CDR3 has 14 amino acids.

This clone appeared once. The genes are TRBV19 and TRBJ2-7, with a possible D match to TRBD1 (6 bases). The CDR3 length is 15 residues. With 3 bases removed from V and 0 bases from J, the gap between germline ends came to 12 bases. Germline CDR1 reads LNHDA; CDR2 reads SQIVND (reference sequence). CDR3 residues: CASSMDSSASYEQYF. CDR3 nucleotides: TGTGCCAGTAGTATGGACAGTTCCGCCTCCTACGAGCAGTACTTC.